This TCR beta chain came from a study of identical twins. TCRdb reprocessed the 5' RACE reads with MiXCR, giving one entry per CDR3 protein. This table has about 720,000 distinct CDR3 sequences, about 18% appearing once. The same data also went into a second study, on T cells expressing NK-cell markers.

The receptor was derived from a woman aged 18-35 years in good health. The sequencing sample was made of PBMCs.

Here the CDR3 reads CASSAGTGDQETQYF. The DNA of the CDR3 is TGTGCCAGCAGTGCCGGGACAGGGGATCAAGAGACCCAGTACTTC. The chain couples TRBV12-3 or TRBV12-4 to TRBJ2-5; 10 bases are shared with TRBD1. V lost 5 bases, J lost 2 bases, and 5 bases stayed unmatched. The CDR3 is 15 amino acids.